Listed below are T cell receptor beta chains from one sample, sequenced in a study of cytomegalovirus exposure and HLA in healthy donors. Profiled with immunoSEQ multiplex PCR; TCRdb holds only in-frame clones, not every one. The table includes more than 95,000 clones, about two thirds detected once. Sequencing was done on a sample of PBMCs. These receptors were taken from a man in his fifties or sixties in good health and CMV-seropositive. CDR3s include the opening cysteine and the closing phenylalanine or tryptophan. Fields, in order: V gene, D gene, clone size, J gene, CDR3 DNA, CDR3 protein. D genes are given only for firm matches. Clone sizes are given selectively: once, few, many, or a class where the clone is expanded.

V: TRBV28
D: TRBD1
size: .
J: TRBJ2-3
DNA: TGTGCCAGCAGTTTCGTGGAGGGACAGGGTATGACAGATACGCAGTATTTT
CDR3: CASSFVEGQGMTDTQYF

V: TRBV19
D: TRBD2
size: .
J: TRBJ2-3
DNA: TGTGCCAGTAGGGGGACTAGCGGGGGGATTACCCAGACAGATACGCAGTATTTT
CDR3: CASRGTSGGITQTDTQYF

V: TRBV9
D: TRBD2
size: .
J: TRBJ2-2
DNA: TGTGCCAGCACCCGGGGGGGGAGCTACACCGGGGAGCTGTTTTTT
CDR3: CASTRGGSYTGELFF

V: TRBV7-8
D: .
size: once
J: TRBJ2-2
DNA: TGTGCCAGCAGCTTAGTTCCCGGCCGGGCGAACACCGGGGAGCTGTTTTTT
CDR3: CASSLVPGRANTGELFF

V: TRBV19
D: .
size: .
J: TRBJ1-4
DNA: TGTGCCAGTCGCTACCCCGGAACTAATGAAAAACTGTTTTTT
CDR3: CASRYPGTNEKLFF

V: TRBV7-3
D: TRBD1
size: .
J: TRBJ2-7
DNA: TGTGCCAGCAGCTTAAAGGCCGGGACAGGGCAAAAGCAGTACTTC
CDR3: CASSLKAGTGQKQYF

V: TRBV5-6
D: .
size: .
J: TRBJ1-3
DNA: TGTGCCAGCAGCTTGAGGGGTGCTTCTCTGGAAAACACCATATATTTT
CDR3: CASSLRGASLENTIYF

V: TRBV5-1
D: .
size: .
J: TRBJ1-1
DNA: TGCGCCAGCAGCGGGCGGGACGGAGACACTGAAGCTTTCTTT
CDR3: CASSGRDGDTEAFF

V: TRBV28
D: .
size: .
J: TRBJ2-7
DNA: TGTGCCAGCAGTGACACAGGGTTGGGGGCCTACGAGCAGTACTTC
CDR3: CASSDTGLGAYEQYF

V: TRBV7-8
D: .
size: .
J: TRBJ2-1
DNA: TGTGCCAGCAGCGCTCCGTGGAGCGATTCCTACAATGAGCAGTTCTTC
CDR3: CASSAPWSDSYNEQFF

V: TRBV19
D: TRBD1
size: few
J: TRBJ1-1
DNA: TGTGCCAGTAGTATTCCTAGGGGGCTTACTGAAGCTTTCTTT
CDR3: CASSIPRGLTEAFF

V: TRBV5-1
D: TRBD2
size: .
J: TRBJ2-3
DNA: TGCGCCAGCAGCTCGGCTTCCGGGGGGGCCACAGATACGCAGTATTTT
CDR3: CASSSASGGATDTQYF

V: TRBV7-7
D: .
size: .
J: TRBJ2-5
DNA: TGTGCTAGCAGCGTCCGGGAGAGAGAGACCCAGTACTTC
CDR3: CASSVRERETQYF

V: TRBV6-5
D: .
size: few
J: TRBJ1-5
DNA: TGTGCCAGCAGAGCGACAGTTAATCGGCCCCAGCATTTT
CDR3: CASRATVNRPQHF

V: TRBV30
D: TRBD1
size: .
J: TRBJ1-6
DNA: TGTGCCTGGAATGGACAGGGGAATTCACCCCTCCACTTT
CDR3: CAWNGQGNSPLHF

V: TRBV28
D: .
size: once
J: TRBJ1-2
DNA: TGTGCCAGCCAAGCGGGGAACTATGGCTACACCTTC
CDR3: CASQAGNYGYTF

V: TRBV6-6
D: .
size: few
J: TRBJ1-2
DNA: TGTGCCAGCAGTGATTTGGGGAGTGGTGGCTACACCTTC
CDR3: CASSDLGSGGYTF

V: TRBV30
D: TRBD2
size: few
J: TRBJ2-7
DNA: TGTGCCTGGATTGGGTTTGGGCGGGGGGCCTACGAGCAGTACTTC
CDR3: CAWIGFGRGAYEQYF

V: TRBV18
D: .
size: few
J: TRBJ1-2
DNA: TGTGCCAGCTCACCGTCTGAGGGTCTCCTTAACTATGGCTACACCTTC
CDR3: CASSPSEGLLNYGYTF

V: TRBV9
D: .
size: few
J: TRBJ2-5
DNA: TGTGCCAGCAGCGTAGCGGGGGGCGAGGAGACCCAGTACTTC
CDR3: CASSVAGGEETQYF

V: TRBV5-1
D: .
size: .
J: TRBJ2-7
DNA: TGCGCCAGCAGCTTGGCACAGGGAGGGCCCTACGAGCAGTACTTC
CDR3: CASSLAQGGPYEQYF

V: TRBV28
D: .
size: .
J: TRBJ2-7
DNA: TGTGCCAGCAGTGGGCCTCTTGGCGAGCAGTACTTC
CDR3: CASSGPLGEQYF

V: TRBV5-1
D: .
size: .
J: TRBJ1-1
DNA: TGCGCCAGCAGCTTCGACCCCAGGGGTCTTAACACTGAAGCTTTCTTT
CDR3: CASSFDPRGLNTEAFF

V: TRBV14
D: .
size: .
J: TRBJ2-5
DNA: TGTGCCAGCAGCCAAGATCCCGCAGGTCGGCAGACCCAGTACTTC
CDR3: CASSQDPAGRQTQYF

V: TRBV15
D: .
size: .
J: TRBJ1-2
DNA: TGTGCCACCAGCAGAGATAAGGGGTCAGGGGCCGGCTACACCTTC
CDR3: CATSRDKGSGAGYTF

V: TRBV4-1
D: TRBD2
size: .
J: TRBJ2-5
DNA: TGCGCCAGCAGCCAAGACTGGACGGGGGGGTGGGAGACCCAGTACTTC
CDR3: CASSQDWTGGWETQYF

V: TRBV7-3
D: TRBD1
size: .
J: TRBJ2-7
DNA: TGTGCCAGCAGCTCCCAACAGGGGGCAGCGTACGAGCAGTACTTC
CDR3: CASSSQQGAAYEQYF

V: TRBV9
D: TRBD1
size: many
J: TRBJ1-6
DNA: TGTGCCAGCAGCCTACAGGGGGGATATAATTCACCCCTCCACTTT
CDR3: CASSLQGGYNSPLHF

V: TRBV12-5
D: .
size: .
J: TRBJ1-2
DNA: TGTGCTAGTGGTTTCCCCCCGACGGGAGGCTACACCTTC
CDR3: CASGFPPTGGYTF

V: TRBV27
D: .
size: .
J: TRBJ2-6
DNA: TGTGCCAGCAGTTTACACGGAGCTGGGGCCAACGTCCTGACTTTC
CDR3: CASSLHGAGANVLTF

V: TRBV4-2
D: TRBD1
size: .
J: TRBJ2-3
DNA: TGTGCCAGCAGCCAGGGACAGGGCTATTCTACGTATACGCAGTATTTT
CDR3: CASSQGQGYSTYTQYF

V: TRBV10-3
D: TRBD2
size: .
J: TRBJ2-5
DNA: TGTGCCACCGGGACTAGCTCATTGGGCCAAGAGACCCAGTACTTC
CDR3: CATGTSSLGQETQYF

V: TRBV2
D: TRBD1
size: few
J: TRBJ1-5
DNA: TGTGCCAGCAGTTGGCTCCAGGGGGGCCAGCCCCAGCATTTT
CDR3: CASSWLQGGQPQHF

V: TRBV2
D: .
size: .
J: TRBJ1-1
DNA: TGTGCCAGTGCAGTGGACATGAACACTGAAGCTTTCTTT
CDR3: CASAVDMNTEAFF

V: TRBV5-1
D: .
size: .
J: TRBJ1-1
DNA: TGCGCCAGCAGCTTCCAGGAGAACACTGAAGCTTTCTTT
CDR3: CASSFQENTEAFF

V: TRBV19
D: .
size: .
J: TRBJ2-4
DNA: TGTGCCAGTAGTACTGGACAGAGCCTAGCCAAAAACATTCAGTACTTC
CDR3: CASSTGQSLAKNIQYF

V: TRBV28
D: TRBD2
size: .
J: TRBJ2-5
DNA: TGTGCCAGCCACCCGACTAGCGGGGACAGGTCATGGGAGACCCAGTACTTC
CDR3: CASHPTSGDRSWETQYF

V: TRBV27
D: TRBD1
size: .
J: TRBJ2-3
DNA: TGTGCCAGCAGTCCCCCGGACAGGGGTGTTGTAGATACGCAGTATTTT
CDR3: CASSPPDRGVVDTQYF

V: TRBV30
D: .
size: medium-sized
J: TRBJ2-6
DNA: TGTGCCTGGAGTGGAGACAGGACCAACTCTGGGGCCAACGTCCTGACTTTC
CDR3: CAWSGDRTNSGANVLTF

V: TRBV28
D: .
size: .
J: TRBJ2-5
DNA: TGTGCCAGCAGCCAACGGGACTCTCTGGGGGAGACCCAGTACTTC
CDR3: CASSQRDSLGETQYF

V: TRBV5-6
D: .
size: .
J: TRBJ2-6
DNA: TGTGCCAGCAGCTTGGAAGGGAGCTCTGGGGCCAACGTCCTGACTTTC
CDR3: CASSLEGSSGANVLTF

V: TRBV19
D: .
size: .
J: TRBJ1-1
DNA: TGTGCCAGTAGTATCAGGGTGGGTGAAGCTTTCTTT
CDR3: CASSIRVGEAFF

V: TRBV5-1
D: .
size: .
J: TRBJ1-5
DNA: TGCGCCAGCAGCCTGTCCGGAGATAGCAATCAGCCCCAGCATTTT
CDR3: CASSLSGDSNQPQHF

V: TRBV21-1
D: .
size: .
J: TRBJ2-3
DNA: TGTGCCAGCAGCAAAAGGGGGACTAGCGGCGGGGGGGGGACAGATACGCAGTATTTT
CDR3: CASSKRGTSGGGGTDTQYF

V: TRBV7-9
D: TRBD1
size: .
J: TRBJ2-7
DNA: TGTGCCAGCAGCTCGACAGGGTATGAGCAGTACTTC
CDR3: CASSSTGYEQYF

V: TRBV6-1
D: .
size: .
J: TRBJ2-1
DNA: TGTGCCAGCCGTCCTTTCGGCGGTCGCAATGAGCAGTTCTTC
CDR3: CASRPFGGRNEQFF

V: TRBV7-3
D: TRBD2
size: .
J: TRBJ2-3
DNA: TGTGCCAGCAGCGACTGGGGGGGTACAGATACGCAGTATTTT
CDR3: CASSDWGGTDTQYF

V: TRBV5-1
D: .
size: few
J: TRBJ1-6
DNA: TGCGCCAGCAGCTTAGAGAATTCACCCCTCCACTTT
CDR3: CASSLENSPLHF

V: TRBV5-1
D: .
size: once
J: TRBJ1-4
DNA: TGCGCCAGCAGCTTGGCAAGGACAGCAACTAATGAAAAACTGTTTTTT
CDR3: CASSLARTATNEKLFF

V: TRBV28
D: .
size: .
J: TRBJ2-2
DNA: TGTGCCAGCGAGCGGTCGCGCAACACCGGGGAGCTGTTTTTT
CDR3: CASERSRNTGELFF

V: TRBV4-1
D: TRBD1
size: once
J: TRBJ1-1
DNA: TGCGCCAGCAGGGGACAGGCGTCGAACACTGAAGCTTTCTTT
CDR3: CASRGQASNTEAFF

V: TRBV7-2
D: .
size: few
J: TRBJ2-2
DNA: TGTGCCAGCAGCTTAGGGGGGGGCTTCACCGGGGAGCTGTTTTTT
CDR3: CASSLGGGFTGELFF

V: TRBV5-1
D: TRBD2
size: .
J: TRBJ2-1
DNA: TGCGCCAGCAGCTCCCAAGGTAGCGGGGGGCTAACTCACAATGAGCAGTTCTTC
CDR3: CASSSQGSGGLTHNEQFF

V: TRBV9
D: TRBD1
size: .
J: TRBJ2-5
DNA: TGTGCCAGCAGCCCAGCCGTGGGACAGAATCAAGAGACCCAGTACTTC
CDR3: CASSPAVGQNQETQYF

V: TRBV7-9
D: TRBD2
size: few
J: TRBJ2-3
DNA: TGTGCCAGCAGCTTTCCCCTTCGGACTAGCGGGGGGCCAACCGATACGCAGTATTTT
CDR3: CASSFPLRTSGGPTDTQYF

V: TRBV7-9
D: .
size: once
J: TRBJ1-1
DNA: TGTGCCAGCAGCGGACAGCAGAACACTGAAGCTTTCTTT
CDR3: CASSGQQNTEAFF

V: TRBV11-2
D: .
size: .
J: TRBJ2-1
DNA: TGTGCCAGCAGCTTAGATAGGTCGGGGGTACATGAGCAGTTCTTC
CDR3: CASSLDRSGVHEQFF